One and the same sample provided the 12 T cell receptor beta chains below, sequenced in a study of shared clonotypes between healthy human individuals. Libraries were prepared by immunoSEQ multiplex PCR; TCRdb keeps only in-frame clonotypes and omits some of them. The table includes about 2.4 million clones, roughly 93% detected once. Sequencing used naive CD4+ T cells from PBMCs. As to subset: CD45RA+ positively selected. The receptor set was obtained from a man younger than 35 in good health. Some clones in this sample may be carry-over from other donors' samples.

The genes are TRBV7-9 and TRBJ1-5, with 11 bases identical to TRBD1. The CDR3 contains 17 residues. Germline trimming cut 5 bases from V and 6 bases from J; bases unmatched to any gene: 12. Germline-derived CDR1 and CDR2 are SEHNR and FQNEAQ (reference sequence). This CDR3 reads CASSLSPGQGGFQPQHF. CDR3 DNA: TGTGCCAGCAGCCTATCGCCGGGACAGGGGGGTTTTCAGCCCCAGCATTTT. Looking up the rest from reference TRBV7-9 and TRBJ1-5 gives the full variable domain: DTGVSQNPRHKITKRGQNVTFRCDPISEHNRLYWYRQTLGQGPEFLTYFQNEAQLEKSRLLSDRFSAERPKGSFSTLEIQRTEQGDSAMYLCASSLSPGQGGFQPQHFGDGTRLSIL.

This clone has more than one count but fewer than ten. V usage is TRBV7-2 and J usage is TRBJ2-7, with no clear D. This CDR3 has 11 residues. Trimming pared 3 bases from V and 3 bases from J, leaving 3 bases between. Germline V gene sequence: CDR1 SGHTA, CDR2 FQGNSA. CDR3 in DNA: TGTGCCAGCAGCTTTGACTACGAGCAGTACTTC. This codes for CASSFDYEQYF.

This clone was picked up one time. The chain combines TRBV15 with TRBJ2-1; perhaps TRBD2 as D (5 bases). This CDR3 has 16 amino acids. Germline V gene lookup returns CDR1 LNHNV and CDR2 YYDKDF (reference sequence). The V end was cut by 5 bases, the J end by 6 bases, with 20 bases between. The CDR3 spells CATSRGTGPDINEQFF. CDR3 coding DNA: TGTGCCACCAGCCGGGGAACTGGCCCCGATATCAATGAGCAGTTCTTC.

This rearrangement joins TRBV5-1 to TRBJ2-5; 8 nucleotides match TRBD2. The CDR3 is made up of 16 amino acids. V dropped 0 bases and J dropped 4; count of bases not matched to a gene: 8. Looked up from germline, CDR1 is SGHRS and CDR2 is YFSETQ. The CDR3 DNA reads TGCGCCAGCAGCTTGGCCGCTGGACTAGCTGGAGAGACCCAGTACTTC. Translation: CASSLAAGLAGETQYF. The full variable domain, completed using reference TRBV5-1 and TRBJ2-5, is KAGVTQTPRYLIKTRGQQVTLSCSPISGHRSVSWYQQTPGQGLQFLFEYFSETQRNKGNFPGRFSGRQFSNSRSEMNVSTLELGDSALYLCASSLAAGLAGETQYFGPGTRLLVL.

The J gene is TRBJ2-7, the V gene TRBV7-2, with TRBD2 matching over 7 bases. The CDR3 has 14 residues. CDR1 SGHTA and CDR2 FQGNSA come from the germline V gene. The J segment lost 0 bases and the V segment lost 6 bases, leaving 5 bases of the junction unmatched. The chain's CDR3 is CASSPAGSSYEQYF. The CDR3 coding sequence is TGTGCCAGCAGTCCAGCGGGAAGCTCCTACGAGCAGTACTTC. The entire variable domain, with the rest obtained from reference TRBV7-2 and TRBJ2-7, is as follows: GAGVSQSPSNKVTEKGKDVELRCDPISGHTALYWYRQSLGQGLEFLIYFQGNSAPDKSGLPSDRFSAERTGGSVSTLTIQRTQQEDSAVYLCASSPAGSSYEQYFGPGTRLTVT.

This CDR3 is CAISGGGPNTEAFF. CDR3 sequence (DNA): TGTGCCATCAGTGGGGGGGGCCCGAACACTGAAGCTTTCTTT. The rearrangement uses TRBV10-3 and TRBJ1-1, with D maybe TRBD1 (6 bases). Trimming cost V 4 bases and J 1 base, with 10 bases left between them. CDR1 ENHRY and CDR2 SYGVKD come from the germline V gene. The CDR3 loop spans 14 amino acids.

This chain joins TRBV5-6 and TRBJ1-3; D not certain. CDR3 length: 17 residues. Germline assignment: CDR1 SGHDT and CDR2 YYEEEE. Between the trimmed V and J ends, which lost 0 bases and 0 bases, there was a span of 13 bases. The CDR3 region is CASSLGRNPYSGNTIYF. CDR3 DNA sequence: TGTGCCAGCAGCTTGGGGAGAAACCCCTACTCTGGAAACACCATATATTTT.

The genes are TRBV5-1 and TRBJ1-5; D might be TRBD1 (5 bases). Germline V CDR1 and CDR2: SGHRS, YFSETQ. Trimming took off 4 bases at V and 4 bases at J, with 21 bases between the two ends. CDR3 length equals 17 residues. The CDR3 region has the DNA TGCGCCAGCAGCCTGGGGGGAGAGAGTGGCGGGAATCAGCCCCAGCATTTT. Residues: CASSLGGESGGNQPQHF.

This clone was observed a few times. This chain uses TRBV9 with TRBJ1-2; unclear D gene. This CDR3 is built from 15 residues. Trimming removed 0 bases at V and 0 bases at J, with 9 bases between. Germline CDR1 SGDLS, CDR2 YYNGEE. CDR3 sequence: CASSVAPGANYGYTF. In DNA, the CDR3 is TGTGCCAGCAGCGTAGCCCCGGGAGCTAACTATGGCTACACCTTC.

The chain has TRBV28 and TRBJ1-1; D call uncertain. Germline CDR1 is MDHEN and CDR2 is SYDVKM. Trimming left V 3 bases short and J 4 bases short, with 6 bases between. CDR3 size: 12 residues. The CDR3 DNA reads as TGTGCCAGCAGTTTTAGGAGCACTGAAGCTTTCTTT. Amino acid sequence: CASSFRSTEAFF.

The gene calls are TRBV7-8 and TRBJ1-1; weak D call: TRBD1 (5 bases). Trimming stripped 1 base from V and 7 bases from J, with 7 bases between. CDR1 and CDR2 (germline): SGHVS, FQNEAQ. CDR3 size: 12 residues. The DNA for the CDR3 is TGTGCCAGCAGCTTAGGGGACGGTGAAGCTTTCTTT. Translated, it gives CASSLGDGEAFF.

The chain uses TRBV2 and TRBJ1-3; TRBD1 agrees at 9 bases. The germline CDR1 and CDR2 sequences are SNHLY and FYNNEI. V lost 9 bases, J lost 3 bases, and 3 bases stayed unmatched. CDR3 length equals 13 residues. The CDR3 loop reads CASRQGGGNTIYF. Here the CDR3 DNA reads TGTGCCAGTCGACAGGGGGGTGGAAACACCATATATTTT.